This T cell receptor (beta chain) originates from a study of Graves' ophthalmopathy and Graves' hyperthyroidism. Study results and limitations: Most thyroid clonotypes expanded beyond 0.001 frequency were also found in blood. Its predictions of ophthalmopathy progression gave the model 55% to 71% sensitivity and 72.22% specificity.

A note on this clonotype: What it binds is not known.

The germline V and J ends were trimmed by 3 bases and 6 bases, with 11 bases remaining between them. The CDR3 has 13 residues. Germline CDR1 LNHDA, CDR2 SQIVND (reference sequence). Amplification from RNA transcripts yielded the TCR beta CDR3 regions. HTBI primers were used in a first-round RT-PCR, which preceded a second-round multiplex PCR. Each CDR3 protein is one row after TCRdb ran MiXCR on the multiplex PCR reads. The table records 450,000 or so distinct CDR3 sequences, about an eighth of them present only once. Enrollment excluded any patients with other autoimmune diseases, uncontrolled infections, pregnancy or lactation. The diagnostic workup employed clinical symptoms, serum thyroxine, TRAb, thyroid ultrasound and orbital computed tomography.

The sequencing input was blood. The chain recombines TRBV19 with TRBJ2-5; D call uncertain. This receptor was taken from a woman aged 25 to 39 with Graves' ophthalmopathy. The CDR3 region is CASSIEVRKTQYF. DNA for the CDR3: TGTGCCAGTAGTATCGAGGTGAGGAAGACCCAGTACTTC.